Shown below are 32 T cell receptor beta chains from a single sample sequenced in a study of neurological immune-mediated disorders. Via MiXCR, TCRdb re-called the 5' RACE reads, giving one row per CDR3 protein. Altogether 95,000 to 150,000 distinct CDR3 sequences are present, more than 2.5% being singletons, with the ten largest covering about 1.2%. Sequenced material: PBMCs. The receptors shown here come from a woman younger than 45 with multiple sclerosis.

V gene TRBV29-1 combines with J gene TRBJ1-2; D is undetermined. There are 12 residues in the CDR3. Germline V CDR1 and CDR2: SQVTM, ANQGSEA. V was pared by 2 bases and J by 5 bases, with 9 bases between. The CDR3, as DNA: TGCAGCGTTGAAAGTCTCGATTATGGCTACACCTTC. It is translated as CSVESLDYGYTF.

About this clonotype: A much larger clone differs by one base, so this may be a read error. The chain couples TRBV5-6 to TRBJ1-2; 8 positions agree with TRBD1. V dropped 5 bases and J dropped 4; count of bases not matched to a gene: 10. Germline CDR1 SGHDT, CDR2 YYEEEE. The CDR3 extends over 15 amino acids. The CDR3 DNA follows: TGTGCCAGCAGGACAGGACAGGGTAGAATCTATGGCTACACCTTC. Translating it yields CASRTGQGRIYGYTF.

This clonotype was observed many times. This rearrangement joins TRBV5-1 to TRBJ2-3; 9 bases are a match to TRBD2. Trimming at V came to 0 bases and at J to 2 bases, leaving 4 bases not matched to a gene. Germline V gene sequence: CDR1 SGHRS, CDR2 YFSETQ. The CDR3 is 16 amino acids. The CDR3 protein is CASSLDLAGHTDTQYF. CDR3 DNA sequence: TGCGCCAGCAGCTTGGACCTAGCGGGGCACACAGATACGCAGTATTTT.

This clonotype showed up many times. The J gene is TRBJ1-2, the V gene TRBV3-1; unclear D gene. Trimming shortened V by 4 bases and J by 4 bases, and 19 bases separated the two germline ends. CDR3 length equals 16 residues. Germline CDR1 LGHDT, CDR2 YNNKEL (reference sequence). CDR3 amino acids: CASSRTSGRFSYGYTF. The CDR3 DNA reads as TGTGCCAGCAGCCGAACCTCCGGACGGTTCTCCTATGGCTACACCTTC.

The sample holds many counts of this clonotype. The V and J genes are TRBV29-1 and TRBJ2-1; D is possibly TRBD2 (6 bases). Trimming took off 7 bases at V and 0 bases at J, with 19 bases between the two ends. Germline-derived CDR1 and CDR2 are SQVTM and ANQGSEA. The CDR3 is 16 amino acids. The CDR3 reads CSADNGPGVSYNEQFF. In DNA, the CDR3 is TGCAGCGCCGACAACGGGCCGGGGGTCTCCTACAATGAGCAGTTCTTC.

In its sample, this clonotype was seen many times. The J gene is TRBJ2-3, the V gene TRBV10-1; D is unresolved. V lost 0 bases and J lost 4, with 8 bases in between. The CDR3 extends over 14 amino acids. Per the germline V gene, CDR1 is WNHNN and CDR2 is SYGVQD (reference sequence). The CDR3 is CASSESKAADTQYF. The CDR3 DNA reads TGCGCCAGCAGTGAGTCGAAGGCGGCAGATACGCAGTATTTT.

This clonotype was picked up many times. The chain couples TRBV30 to TRBJ1-1; D call uncertain. Trimming stripped 5 bases from V and 0 bases from J, with 10 bases between. Germline lookup yields CDR1 GTSNPN and CDR2 SVGIG (reference sequence). This CDR3 has 13 amino acids. The CDR3 is CAWEAQMNTEAFF. CDR3 DNA sequence: TGTGCCTGGGAGGCACAGATGAACACTGAAGCTTTCTTT.

The chain employs TRBV5-1 and TRBJ2-1; D is perhaps TRBD2 (8 bases). The length of the CDR3 is 15 residues. CDR1 is SGHRS and CDR2 is YFSETQ in the germline V gene. V lost 1 base, J lost 5 bases, and 13 bases lay in between. The CDR3 DNA is TGCGCCAGCAGCTTGCGGGAGGGGGCCCACAATGAGCAGTTCTTC. Encoded protein: CASSLREGAHNEQFF.

This clonotype was seen at least ten times. The chain is built from TRBV6-2 or TRBV6-3 and TRBJ2-5; D may correspond to TRBD1 or TRBD2 (5 bases each). The germline gives CDR1 MNHEY, CDR2 SVGEGT. Trimming shortened V by 10 bases and J by 1 base, and 16 bases separated the two germline ends. This CDR3 contains 14 residues. The CDR3 loop is CATGEWDLQETQYF. In DNA form, the CDR3 reads TGTGCCACCGGAGAGTGGGACCTCCAAGAGACCCAGTACTTC.

This clonotype was counted ten times or more. The chain employs TRBV5-1 and TRBJ2-3; perhaps D is TRBD1 or TRBD2 (5 bases each). V dropped 4 bases and J dropped 3 bases, with 12 bases sitting between them. The CDR3 length is 14 residues. Looked up from germline, CDR1 is SGHRS and CDR2 is YFSETQ. The CDR3 spells CASSPGTTTDTQYF. CDR3 DNA: TGCGCCAGCAGCCCGGGGACCACTACAGATACGCAGTATTTT.

Worth noting for this clonotype: One base away lies a much larger clone, so this may be a sequencing read error. This chain links TRBV7-2 with TRBJ2-5; D gene uncertain. Per germline, CDR1 SGHTA and CDR2 FQGNSA. This CDR3 spans 11 amino acids. CDR3 coding DNA: TGTGACAGCACCCTCATGGAGACCCAGTACTTC. Protein: CDSTLMETQYF.

This clonotype was seen many times. The chain carries TRBV12-3 or TRBV12-4 and TRBJ2-4; tentatively, D is TRBD2 (6 bases). The CDR3 is made up of 14 amino acids. The ends were cut back, 3 bases at V and 7 bases at J, with 13 bases in the middle. CDR3 DNA sequence: TGTGCCAGCAGTTTCGCGGAGGGACGGAACATTCAGTACTTC. It is translated as CASSFAEGRNIQYF.

This clonotype was detected ten times or more. This chain links TRBV7-9 with TRBJ2-4, with 8 bases lining up with TRBD1. The CDR3 extends over 14 amino acids. Germline values: CDR1 SEHNR, CDR2 FQNEAQ (reference sequence). Trimming at V came to 3 bases and at J to 9 bases, leaving 7 bases not matched to a gene. CDR3 coding DNA: TGTGCCAGCAGCTTGGACAGGGCTGGGGGCATTCAGTACTTC. It yields the protein CASSLDRAGGIQYF.

This clonotype was recorded at least ten times. The chain links TRBV10-3 to TRBJ2-5; possible D gene TRBD2, 5 bases. Looked up from germline, CDR1 is ENHRY and CDR2 is SYGVKD. This CDR3 has 13 amino acids. Trimming cost V 10 bases and J 4 bases, with 16 bases left between them. CDR3 sequence reads: CATQPTRTETQYF. The CDR3 DNA is TGTGCCACACAGCCCACTAGAACAGAGACCCAGTACTTC.

The table lists this clonotype with many counts. V gene TRBV29-1 combines with J gene TRBJ2-3; 10 bases agree with TRBD2. J lost 4 bases, V lost 5 bases, and 6 bases had no gene match. The germline gives CDR1 SQVTM, CDR2 ANQGSEA. The CDR3 is made up of 14 amino acids. CDR3 coding DNA: TGCAGCGTTAGGACTAGCGGCGCTCCAGATACGCAGTATTTT. It is translated as CSVRTSGAPDTQYF.

This clonotype was observed a handful of times. The chain couples TRBV5-1 to TRBJ2-3; TRBD1 aligns across 8 bases. CDR1 and CDR2 (germline): SGHRS, YFSETQ. With 0 bases clipped from V and 4 bases from J, the junction kept 1 base outside the gene matches. The CDR3 is made up of 14 amino acids. The CDR3 coding sequence is TGCGCCAGCAGCTTGGACAGGGGGGCAGATACGCAGTATTTT. As protein: CASSLDRGADTQYF.

Ten or more counts support this clonotype. The chain recombines TRBV12-3 or TRBV12-4 with TRBJ2-6; no firm D call. V lost 6 bases and J lost 2, with 5 bases in between. The CDR3 loop spans 13 amino acids. The CDR3, as DNA: TGTGCCAGCAGCCCTACTGGGGCCAACGTCCTGACTTTC. Its protein is CASSPTGANVLTF.

This clonotype was counted at least ten times. The chain uses TRBV30 and TRBJ2-7; TRBD1 aligns across 11 bases. Germline values: CDR1 GTSNPN, CDR2 SVGIG (reference sequence). The J segment lost 6 bases and the V segment lost 3 bases, leaving 19 bases of the junction unmatched. The CDR3 has 18 amino acids. The CDR3 DNA is TGTGCCTGGAGCCTAATAAAAACCAGGACAGGGGGCTCCGGCGAGCAGTACTTC. Translation gives CAWSLIKTRTGGSGEQYF.

Of note for this clonotype: Just one base apart from a much larger clone, this may be a read error. The V and J genes are TRBV6-6 and TRBJ1-6; possible D gene TRBD1, 6 bases. Germline CDR1 MNHNY, CDR2 SVGAGI (reference sequence). The CDR3 contains 12 residues. CDR3 sequence: CDSGTPNSPLHF. The DNA of the CDR3 is TGTGACTCCGGGACACCCAATTCACCCCTCCACTTT.

This clonotype was seen ten or more times. The chain carries TRBV20-1 and TRBJ2-3; D is ambiguous. V lost 3 bases and J 4 bases, leaving 8 bases between the germline ends. Germline CDR1 reads DFQATT; CDR2 reads SNEGSKA (reference sequence). The CDR3 consists of 12 residues. In nucleotides, the CDR3 is TGCAGTGCTAGGAGCGCCGCAGATACGCAGTATTTT. Translated, it gives CSARSAADTQYF.

This clonotype was recorded at least ten times. The chain combines TRBV28 with TRBJ1-2; the match to TRBD1 covers 7 bases. There are 13 residues in the CDR3. J was trimmed by 6 bases and V by 3 bases; bases with no gene match: 4. The germline CDR1 and CDR2 sequences are MDHEN and SYDVKM. In nucleotides, the CDR3 is TGTGCCAGCAGTTTCACACAGGGGAATGGCTACACCTTC. It is translated as CASSFTQGNGYTF.

This clonotype showed up many times. The chain links TRBV20-1 to TRBJ2-1, with 16 bases aligning to TRBD2. The germline V gene encodes CDR1 DFQATT and CDR2 SNEGSKA (reference sequence). The length of the CDR3 is 15 residues. V shed 3 bases and J 9 bases; nucleotides not matched to a gene: 5. CDR3 region: CSARGLAGGSVEQFF. The CDR3 coding sequence is TGCAGTGCTAGGGGACTAGCGGGAGGGTCGGTTGAGCAGTTCTTC.

This clonotype was observed many times. This chain uses TRBV27 with TRBJ2-1; either TRBD1 or TRBD2 may supply D (5 bases each). This CDR3 has 12 amino acids. CDR1 is MNHEY, CDR2 SMNVEV, per germline (reference sequence). V was cut by 7 bases and J by 7 bases, with 11 bases left in between. CDR3 sequence: CASMGPWNEQFF. CDR3 DNA: TGTGCCAGCATGGGACCTTGGAATGAGCAGTTCTTC.

This clonotype was seen at least ten times. This chain joins TRBV27 and TRBJ1-2; 9 bases agree with TRBD1. V was clipped by 5 bases and J by 1 base; unmatched bases: 8. The CDR3 spans 16 residues. Germline V gives CDR1 MNHEY, CDR2 SMNVEV (reference sequence). The CDR3 loop is CASSVGRQGDNYGYTF. In DNA form, the CDR3 reads TGTGCCAGCAGTGTTGGTCGACAGGGGGATAACTATGGCTACACCTTC.

The rearrangement links TRBV4-3 to TRBJ2-1; 10 nucleotides line up with TRBD2. This CDR3 is built from 16 residues. Trimming cost V 0 bases and J 6 bases; bases outside gene matches: 5. Per germline, CDR1 LGHNA and CDR2 YSLEER. The CDR3 nucleotides read TGCGCCAGCAGCCAAGATAAAAGCGGGAGGGCCAATGAGCAGTTCTTC. This encodes CASSQDKSGRANEQFF.

This clonotype occurred a few times. The chain combines TRBV6-1 with TRBJ1-2; possibly TRBD1 for D (6 bases). CDR3 length: 13 amino acids. Germline loops: CDR1 MNHNS, CDR2 SASEGT. V gave up 8 bases and J gave up 3 bases, with 13 bases separating them. The CDR3 loop reads CASSLGADYGYTF. CDR3 in DNA: TGTGCCAGCTCCCTGGGGGCAGACTATGGCTACACCTTC.

This clonotype was counted many times. The J gene is TRBJ2-3, the V gene TRBV20-1; 9 bases line up with TRBD2. Germline CDR1 reads DFQATT; CDR2 reads SNEGSKA (reference sequence). With V trimmed by 6 bases and J by 2 bases, 6 bases remained unmatched. CDR3 length equals 14 residues. CDR3 nucleotides: TGCAGTGCCTTTCTAGCGGGGCTCACAGATACGCAGTATTTT. Translated: CSAFLAGLTDTQYF.

This clonotype was found many times. The chain links TRBV5-1 to TRBJ1-2; no firm D call. Trimming stripped 9 bases from V and 8 bases from J, with 14 bases between. Germline V gene sequence: CDR1 SGHRS, CDR2 YFSETQ. This CDR3 spans 11 amino acids. In nucleotides, the CDR3 is TGCGCCATCACGGACGGATCAGGCTACACCTTC. Its translation: CAITDGSGYTF.

In its sample, this clonotype was seen many times. The V gene is TRBV5-1, the J gene TRBJ2-7; D unresolved. This CDR3 comprises 12 residues. Trimming left V 1 base short and J 2 bases short, with 4 bases between. Germline V lookup: CDR1 SGHRS, CDR2 YFSETQ. The CDR3 nucleotides read TGCGCCAGCAGCTTGAACGCCTACGAGCAGTACTTC. Protein product: CASSLNAYEQYF. Based on the CDR3 plus reference TRBV5-1 and TRBJ2-7, the full variable domain is KAGVTQTPRYLIKTRGQQVTLSCSPISGHRSVSWYQQTPGQGLQFLFEYFSETQRNKGNFPGRFSGRQFSNSRSEMNVSTLELGDSALYLCASSLNAYEQYFGPGTRLTVT.

This clonotype was detected ten times or more. This chain connects TRBV6-2 or TRBV6-3 to TRBJ1-5; D remains unclear. The germline gives CDR1 MNHEY, CDR2 SVGEGT. The CDR3 has 12 amino acids. Trimming shortened V by 2 bases and J by 10 bases, and 9 bases separated the two germline ends. The CDR3 spells CASSYEFSPQHF. CDR3 nucleotide sequence: TGTGCCAGCAGTTACGAGTTCTCTCCCCAGCATTTT.

This clonotype was counted many times. The chain uses TRBV29-1 and TRBJ2-3; D is uncertain. The germline CDR1 and CDR2 sequences are SQVTM and ANQGSEA. There are 13 residues in the CDR3. The V and J ends lost 3 bases and 2 bases respectively, with 9 bases between them. CDR3 sequence reads: CSVDPSYTDTQYF. The CDR3 DNA sequence: TGCAGCGTTGATCCGTCATACACAGATACGCAGTATTTT.

This clonotype was seen only a few times. This chain joins TRBV20-1 and TRBJ2-2; D is undetermined. Trimming cost V 2 bases and J 2 bases, with 9 bases left between them. Germline assignment: CDR1 DFQATT and CDR2 SNEGSKA (reference sequence). The CDR3 consists of 14 residues. The CDR3 loop is CSARPDLNTGELFF. CDR3 DNA sequence: TGCAGTGCTAGACCGGACCTAAACACCGGGGAGCTGTTTTTT.